This T cell receptor (beta chain) derives from a study of T cell changes during pregnancy in multiple sclerosis. Germline loops: CDR1 MDHEN, CDR2 SYDVKM. The CDR3 totals 15 residues. Trimming pared 1 base from V and 0 bases from J, leaving 10 bases between. This table comes from immunoSEQ multiplex PCR, and its TCRdb copy is limited to in-frame clones, with some not included. The data hold tens of thousands of clones, with over 80% observed a single time. The rearrangement links TRBV28 to TRBJ2-7; D is possibly TRBD1 (5 bases). This sequence originates from a female donor in good health, enrolled as a control in a pregnancy study. The input for sequencing was peripheral blood, taken in the third trimester of pregnancy. In nucleotides, the CDR3 is TGTGCCAGCAGTTTATCGCAGGGTAGCTCCTACGAGCAGTACTTC. This gives the protein CASSLSQGSSYEQYF.